A single sample gave rise to the 13 T cell receptor beta chains below, sequenced in a study of early T cells in non-severe SARS-CoV-2 infection. TCRdb reprocessed the 5' RACE reads via MiXCR and lists one record per CDR3 protein. The data show tens of thousands of distinct CDR3 sequences, 9% to 15% seen once. The sample was whole blood. The receptors shown here come from an adult who was a healthcare worker with PCR-confirmed SARS-CoV-2 infection or an uninfected control (not recorded which).

This clonotype was seen a few times. The CDR3 loop is CASSYTGGYSYEQYF. The DNA of the CDR3 is TGTGCCAGCAGCTACACAGGGGGCTACTCCTACGAGCAGTACTTC. The rearrangement uses TRBV7-2 and TRBJ2-7; 9 nucleotides line up with TRBD1. Germline assignment: CDR1 SGHTA and CDR2 FQGNSA. This CDR3 region has 15 residues. The trim removed 4 bases at V and 0 bases at J, leaving 4 bases unmatched.

This clonotype was detected only a few times. The chain employs TRBV7-3 and TRBJ2-5, with D maybe TRBD1 (6 bases). CDR1 and CDR2 (germline): SGHTA, FQGTGA. Trimming removed 4 bases from V and 5 bases from J, with 14 bases in between. This CDR3 is 14 amino acids long. The CDR3 loop reads CASSSQGAVETQYF. The CDR3 nucleotides are TGTGCCAGCAGCTCACAGGGTGCGGTGGAGACCCAGTACTTC.

The rearrangement links TRBV7-9 to TRBJ1-5; the D gene is possibly TRBD1 (6 bases). This CDR3 is 15 amino acids long. Trimming cost V 0 bases and J 4 bases, with 10 bases left between them. Germline V gives CDR1 SEHNR, CDR2 FQNEAQ (reference sequence). For the CDR3, the DNA is TGTGCCAGCAGCTTAGCGAGGGGGTTTAATCAGCCCCAGCATTTT. Its translation: CASSLARGFNQPQHF. Filled out from reference TRBV7-9 and TRBJ1-5, the complete variable domain reads DTGVSQNPRHKITKRGQNVTFRCDPISEHNRLYWYRQTLGQGPEFLTYFQNEAQLEKSRLLSDRFSAERPKGSFSTLEIQRTEQGDSAMYLCASSLARGFNQPQHFGDGTRLSIL.

In this sample, this clonotype turned up many times. The rearrangement uses TRBV27 and TRBJ1-1; D not certain. Trimming cost V 2 bases and J 5 bases, with 6 bases left between them. CDR1 and CDR2 (germline): MNHEY, SMNVEV (reference sequence). The CDR3 is 12 residues long. The CDR3 sequence: CASSLTGTEAFF. The CDR3 DNA is TGTGCCAGCAGTTTAACGGGGACTGAAGCTTTCTTT.

This clonotype was detected only once. The chain combines TRBV13 with TRBJ2-5, with TRBD1 matching over 9 bases. The germline V gene encodes CDR1 PRHDT and CDR2 FYEKMQ (reference sequence). V gave up 6 bases and J gave up 4 bases; unmatched junction bases: 12. The CDR3 covers 16 residues. Here the CDR3 DNA reads TGTGCCAGCAGTGGACCGGGACAGGGCGAGGGAGAGACCCAGTACTTC. Its translation: CASSGPGQGEGETQYF.

This clonotype was seen more than once but under ten times. J is TRBJ1-3 and V is TRBV7-6; D gene unclear. The CDR3 loop spans 16 amino acids. Germline CDR1 and CDR2: SGHVS and FNYEAQ. Trimming stripped 0 bases from V and 1 base from J, with 10 bases between. Here the CDR3 DNA reads TGTGCCAGCAGCTTAGCCTACAGAGGATCTGGAAACACCATATATTTT. Translated, it gives CASSLAYRGSGNTIYF.

This clonotype was recorded a few times. The V and J genes are TRBV6-5 and TRBJ2-4; TRBD2 matches at 11 bases. Losses at the gene ends were 2 bases for V and 1 base for J; bases not matched to a gene: 13. The CDR3 covers 20 residues. Germline CDR1 reads MNHEY; CDR2 reads SVGAGI. CDR3 amino acids: CASSYKPGLAAGRAKNIQYF. The CDR3 region has the DNA TGTGCCAGCAGTTACAAACCGGGACTAGCGGCCGGGCGGGCCAAAAACATTCAGTACTTC.

The chain employs TRBV30 and TRBJ2-3; D call uncertain. The V and J ends lost 2 bases and 3 bases respectively, with 3 bases between them. CDR3 length: 11 amino acids. Germline V CDR1 and CDR2: GTSNPN, SVGIG (reference sequence). This CDR3 is CAWSTTDTQYF. The CDR3 DNA follows: TGTGCCTGGAGTACAACAGATACGCAGTATTTT. The full variable domain, rest sourced from reference TRBV30 and TRBJ2-3, is SQTIHQWPATLVQPVGSPLSLECTVEGTSNPNLYWYRQAAGRGLQLLFYSVGIGQISSEVPQNLSASRPQDRQFILSSKKLLLSDSGFYLCAWSTTDTQYFGPGTRLTVL.

In its sample, this clonotype was seen a few times. The chain couples TRBV11-2 to TRBJ2-7, with 8 bases matching TRBD2. Germline trimming cut 5 bases from V and 3 bases from J; bases unmatched to any gene: 15. CDR3 length: 17 amino acids. CDR1 is SGHAT and CDR2 is FQNNGV in the germline V gene. This CDR3 is CASSLDVTSGTYYEQYF. DNA of the CDR3: TGTGCCAGCAGCCTGGACGTCACTAGCGGCACCTACTACGAGCAGTACTTC.

In this sample, this clonotype turned up a few times. The chain has TRBV19 and TRBJ2-2; no reliable D call. Germline CDR1 LNHDA, CDR2 SQIVND (reference sequence). Trimming pared 8 bases from V and 3 bases from J, leaving 4 bases between. This CDR3 has 11 amino acids. DNA of the CDR3: TGTGCCAGTGCGTACACCGGGGAGCTGTTTTTT. Translated, it gives CASAYTGELFF.

V and J are TRBV6-1 and TRBJ1-1; no definite D call. CDR1 is MNHNS and CDR2 is SASEGT in the germline V gene. Trimming removed 2 bases from V and 4 bases from J, with 8 bases in between. The CDR3 is 13 residues long. In DNA, the CDR3 is TGTGCCAGCAGTGAAAGGGCGGGCACTGAAGCTTTCTTT. It specifies CASSERAGTEAFF.

The chain is built from TRBV2 and TRBJ1-4; D remains unclear. The CDR3 loop spans 13 amino acids. V lost 7 bases to trimming and J lost 5 bases, with 11 bases between them. The germline V gene encodes CDR1 SNHLY and CDR2 FYNNEI. The CDR3 spells CASKYGYNEKLFF. Written as DNA, the CDR3 is TGTGCCAGCAAATACGGGTACAATGAAAAACTGTTTTTT.

In this sample, this clonotype turned up many times. The gene calls are TRBV6-2 or TRBV6-3 and TRBJ2-5, with D unresolved. The V end lost 7 bases, the J end lost 0 bases, and 9 bases lay between the germline ends. Germline CDR1 MNHEY, CDR2 SVGEGT. The CDR3 is 13 amino acids. CDR3 amino acids: CASTEPNQETQYF. The CDR3, as DNA: TGTGCCAGCACGGAGCCCAACCAAGAGACCCAGTACTTC.